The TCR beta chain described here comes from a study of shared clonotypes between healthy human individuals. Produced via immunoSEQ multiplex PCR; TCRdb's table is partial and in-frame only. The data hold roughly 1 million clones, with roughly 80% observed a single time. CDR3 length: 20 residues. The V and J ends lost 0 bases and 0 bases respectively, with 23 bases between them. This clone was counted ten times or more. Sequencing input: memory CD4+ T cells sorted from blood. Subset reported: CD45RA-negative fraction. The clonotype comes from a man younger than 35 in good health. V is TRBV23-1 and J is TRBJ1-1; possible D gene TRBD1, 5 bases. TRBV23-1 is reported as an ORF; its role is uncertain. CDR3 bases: TGCGCCAGCAGTCAATCTCGCGTTCGGGGGTTTAAAGGTATGAACACTGAAGCTTTCTTT. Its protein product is CASSQSRVRGFKGMNTEAFF.